The 17 T cell receptor beta chains below all came from one sample that was sequenced in a study of blood T cell repertoires in COVID-19. Profiling relied on immunoSEQ multiplex PCR, and the TCRdb table lists in-frame clones only, not all of them. Among hundreds of thousands of clones listed, 70% to 90% were seen once. The material sequenced was PBMCs or T cells enriched from blood (not recorded which). The source is a woman in her 40s with acute COVID-19.

This sequence joins TRBV7-9 and TRBJ2-7, with TRBD1 as a possible D gene (5 bases). The CDR3 has 14 amino acids. V lost 5 bases to trimming and J lost 0 bases, with 11 bases between them. Germline V gene data show CDR1 as SEHNR and CDR2 as FQNEAQ (reference sequence). The CDR3 protein is CASSRPDTSYEQYF. CDR3 coding DNA: TGTGCCAGCAGCCGGCCGGACACCTCCTACGAGCAGTACTTC.

This chain uses TRBV2 with TRBJ2-4, with a tentative D call TRBD2 (5 bases). The CDR3 covers 17 residues. The V end was cut by 7 bases, the J end by 0 bases, with 19 bases between. Germline CDR1 and CDR2: SNHLY and FYNNEI. The CDR3 DNA reads TGTGCCAGCATCGTCGAGGGAGCCCTACTAGCCAAAAACATTCAGTACTTC. Translated: CASIVEGALLAKNIQYF.

The V and J genes are TRBV9 and TRBJ1-4; 9 bases line up with TRBD1. Trimming took 0 bases from V and 5 from J; bases not matched to a gene: 8. Germline lookup yields CDR1 SGDLS and CDR2 YYNGEE. There are 17 residues in the CDR3. The CDR3 DNA follows: TGTGCCAGCAGCGTAGGAGGGACAGGGTCAAGGAATGAAAAACTGTTTTTT. It translates to CASSVGGTGSRNEKLFF.

The chain recombines TRBV30 with TRBJ1-5, with TRBD1 matching over 8 bases. The CDR3 loop spans 14 amino acids. The J segment lost 3 bases and the V segment lost 4 bases, leaving 5 bases of the junction unmatched. CDR1 GTSNPN and CDR2 SVGIG come from the germline V gene (reference sequence). The CDR3 nucleotides are TGTGCCTGGACCGACAGGGGTACCAATCAGCCCCAGCATTTT. The encoded protein is CAWTDRGTNQPQHF. Full variable domain (outside the CDR3, taken from reference TRBV30 and TRBJ1-5): SQTIHQWPATLVQPVGSPLSLECTVEGTSNPNLYWYRQAAGRGLQLLFYSVGIGQISSEVPQNLSASRPQDRQFILSSKKLLLSDSGFYLCAWTDRGTNQPQHFGDGTRLSIL.

The genes are TRBV6-2 or TRBV6-3 and TRBJ2-7; tentative D call: TRBD1 (5 bases). The V gene lost 3 bases and the J gene lost 3 bases, with 9 bases spanning the gap. Germline V gives CDR1 MNHEY, CDR2 SVGEGT. CDR3 length equals 13 residues. CDR3 sequence (DNA): TGTGCCAGCAGTTATTCAGGGCGCTACGAGCAGTACTTC. Translation: CASSYSGRYEQYF.

Turning to this clone: The same CDR3 arises from other DNA sequences in this sample as well. V and J are TRBV5-1 and TRBJ2-7; 7 positions match TRBD1. Germline trimming cut 4 bases from V and 0 bases from J; bases unmatched to any gene: 7. The CDR3 length is 15 residues. CDR1 is SGHRS and CDR2 is YFSETQ in the germline V gene. Here the CDR3 reads CASSPRTGSSYEQYF. For the CDR3, the DNA is TGCGCCAGCAGCCCGCGGACAGGAAGCTCCTACGAGCAGTACTTC.

The chain uses TRBV5-1 and TRBJ1-1, with D tentatively TRBD1 (6 bases). Germline V gene lookup returns CDR1 SGHRS and CDR2 YFSETQ. The CDR3 has 14 amino acids. V was pared by 2 bases and J by 6 bases, with 14 bases between. CDR3 region: CASSFDQGIPEAFF. In DNA, the CDR3 is TGCGCCAGCAGCTTCGATCAGGGGATTCCTGAAGCTTTCTTT.

In its sample, this clone was seen once. The CDR3 loop reads CASRRGTPFTDTQYF. CDR3 bases: TGTGCCAGCAGGAGGGGGACCCCCTTCACAGATACGCAGTATTTT. The rearrangement uses TRBV5-4 and TRBJ2-3; possibly TRBD1 for D (6 bases). Germline CDR1 reads SGHNT; CDR2 reads YYREEE (reference sequence). The ends were cut back, 5 bases at V and 2 bases at J, with 15 bases in the middle. The CDR3 consists of 15 residues.

The chain links TRBV7-9 to TRBJ2-1; 8 nucleotides align to TRBD1. CDR1 is SEHNR, CDR2 FQNEAQ, per germline (reference sequence). The CDR3 consists of 15 residues. V was pared by 1 base and J by 2 bases, with 1 base of the junction left unmatched. The CDR3 here is CASSLDRGTYNEQFF. CDR3 sequence (DNA): TGTGCCAGCAGCTTAGACAGGGGGACCTACAATGAGCAGTTCTTC.

This CDR3 is CASSLASGLNTEAFF. The CDR3 DNA reads TGTGCCAGCAGCTTAGCGTCAGGGCTGAACACTGAAGCTTTCTTT. The rearrangement uses TRBV7-2 and TRBJ1-1; TRBD1 might be the D (5 bases). Trimming shortened V by 0 bases and J by 0 bases, and 8 bases separated the two germline ends. Germline V gives CDR1 SGHTA, CDR2 FQGNSA. This CDR3 has 15 residues.

In DNA form, the CDR3 reads TGTGCCAGCAGCCTCCGAAGGTGGGAGGACTATGGCTACACCTTC. Protein: CASSLRRWEDYGYTF. The J gene is TRBJ1-2, the V gene TRBV7-2; D uncertain. The length of the CDR3 is 15 residues. Trimming cost V 5 bases and J 3 bases, with 16 bases left between them. Per the germline V gene, CDR1 is SGHTA and CDR2 is FQGNSA. Looking up the rest from reference TRBV7-2 and TRBJ1-2 gives the full variable domain: GAGVSQSPSNKVTEKGKDVELRCDPISGHTALYWYRQSLGQGLEFLIYFQGNSAPDKSGLPSDRFSAERTGGSVSTLTIQRTQQEDSAVYLCASSLRRWEDYGYTFGSGTRLTVV.

The V call is TRBV5-1, the J call TRBJ1-4; 8 nucleotides agree with TRBD1. Germline V gene data show CDR1 as SGHRS and CDR2 as YFSETQ. CDR3 length: 15 amino acids. J was trimmed by 8 bases and V by 4 bases; bases with no gene match: 10. In DNA form, the CDR3 reads TGCGCCAGCAGCCAACGGACAGGGCTTGAGGAAAAACTGTTTTTT. It is translated as CASSQRTGLEEKLFF. The full variable domain, rest sourced from reference TRBV5-1 and TRBJ1-4, is KAGVTQTPRYLIKTRGQQVTLSCSPISGHRSVSWYQQTPGQGLQFLFEYFSETQRNKGNFPGRFSGRQFSNSRSEMNVSTLELGDSALYLCASSQRTGLEEKLFFGSGTQLSVL.

This clone was observed a few times. The chain employs TRBV5-5 and TRBJ1-2, with 9 positions matching TRBD1. CDR1 is SGHKS and CDR2 is YYEKEE in the germline V gene (reference sequence). This CDR3 spans 14 amino acids. After removal of 9 bases from V and 3 bases from J, the junction contained 9 bases not matched to a gene. CDR3 residues: CATYTGGADYGYTF. The CDR3 DNA reads as TGTGCCACCTATACAGGGGGCGCAGACTATGGCTACACCTTC.

This chain uses TRBV11-3 with TRBJ1-1, with unresolved D. The CDR3 is made up of 14 amino acids. The V end lost 5 bases, the J end lost 6 bases, and 16 bases lay between the germline ends. Per germline, CDR1 SGHNT and CDR2 YENEEA. CDR3 nucleotides: TGTGCCAGCAGCCCGTCGTCGGGGTCCTCTGAAGCTTTCTTT. Residues: CASSPSSGSSEAFF.

This chain's CDR3 is CASIRSSGGATDEQFF. CDR3 sequence (DNA): TGTGCCAGCATACGTAGTAGCGGGGGGGCCACAGATGAGCAGTTCTTC. The chain links TRBV7-9 to TRBJ2-1; 11 bases agree with TRBD2. This CDR3 spans 16 amino acids. The trim removed 7 bases at V and 8 bases at J, leaving 13 bases unmatched. CDR1 and CDR2 (germline): SEHNR, FQNEAQ (reference sequence).

CDR3 sequence (DNA): TGTGCCAGCAGCCCGCGAATGTCCCTACCCGTAACAGATACGCAGTATTTT. This sequence encodes CASSPRMSLPVTDTQYF. The V call is TRBV3-1 (or the pseudogene TRBV3-2), the J call TRBJ2-3; D is ambiguous. The CDR3 sequence is 17 residues long. V lost 4 bases and J 3 bases, leaving 20 bases between the germline ends. Germline V gene sequence: CDR1 LGHDT, CDR2 YNNKEL (reference sequence).

The rearrangement links TRBV12-3 or TRBV12-4 to TRBJ2-7; D uncertain. The CDR3 loop spans 11 amino acids. V lost 5 bases to trimming and J lost 2 bases, with 4 bases between them. CDR3 amino acids: CASSHTYEQYF. DNA for the CDR3: TGTGCCAGCAGTCACACCTACGAGCAGTACTTC.